This T cell receptor beta chain is from a study of T cells in Graves' hyperthyroidism and ophthalmopathy. Amplification targeted TCR beta CDR3 regions from RNA transcripts. During a first-round RT-PCR of the TCR CDR3, the HTBI primer set was used. TCRdb independently ran MiXCR on the multiplex PCR reads; one entry per CDR3 protein. The sample records around 700,000 distinct CDR3 sequences, approximately 40% being singletons. V was cut by 0 bases and J by 4 bases, with 7 bases left in between. Germline CDR1 and CDR2: SGHNT and YYREEE (reference sequence). The CDR3 loop spans 13 amino acids. This clonotype was observed at least ten times.

This receptor was obtained from a woman aged 40 to 55 with Graves' hyperthyroidism. Input material: blood. The chain carries TRBV5-4 and TRBJ2-5; D is undetermined. The CDR3 loop is CASSLGITETQYF. As DNA, the CDR3 is TGTGCCAGCAGCTTGGGCATTACAGAGACCCAGTACTTC.